Each of the 15 T cell receptor beta chains below was sequenced from the same sample in a study of blood T cells in healthy people across ages (dated by TCRdb to 2015 to 2017). The protocol used for the library was 5' RACE. Sequencer: Illumina HiSeq 2500. A second PCR of about 6 to 11 cycles was performed with a sample-barcoded 5' primer and a J-beta primer mix. TCRdb passed the public sequencing reads through fastp at Q25 and MiXCR, retaining productive beta sequences. All rows with the same CDR3 protein become a single entry with the most common DNA and genes. The sample records about 1.5 million distinct CDR3 sequences, roughly two fifths of which are singletons. The top ten constitute roughly 3.7% of the sample. The specimen sequenced was blood. Source of these receptors: a woman younger than 30 in good health.

The chain combines TRBV20-1 with TRBJ1-5, with D uncertain. V lost 0 bases and J 4 bases, leaving 13 bases between the germline ends. This CDR3 region has 15 residues. Germline-derived CDR1 and CDR2 are DFQATT and SNEGSKA (reference sequence). The CDR3 DNA is TGCAGTGCTAGAGAGACCTGGGGATGGAATCAGCCCCAGCATTTT. Its protein is CSARETWGWNQPQHF.

V and J are TRBV24-1 and TRBJ1-3; unclear D gene. The CDR3 length is 17 residues. Trimming left V 1 base short and J 0 bases short, with 12 bases between. In germline, CDR1 is KGHDR, CDR2 SFDVKD. The CDR3 protein is CATSDLAVRNSGNTIYF. CDR3 bases: TGTGCCACCAGTGATTTAGCGGTTCGGAACTCTGGAAACACCATATATTTT.

The chain combines TRBV6-6 with TRBJ1-2; 11 bases are a match to TRBD1. The V segment lost 5 bases and the J segment 8 bases; nucleotides outside the gene matches: 10. The CDR3 runs 15 residues. In germline, CDR1 is MNHNY, CDR2 SVGAGI (reference sequence). The CDR3 nucleotides read TGTGCCAGCAGTATGCGGACAGGGGGCGCAGGCGGCTACACCTTC. Protein: CASSMRTGGAGGYTF.

The table lists this clonotype with a few counts. The gene calls are TRBV20-1 and TRBJ2-3; D remains ambiguous. The germline V gene encodes CDR1 DFQATT and CDR2 SNEGSKA (reference sequence). V was cut by 5 bases and J by 2 bases, with 11 bases left in between. This CDR3 has 13 amino acids. CDR3 DNA: TGCAGTGCTCGCACCTCGGCCACAGATACGCAGTATTTT. It specifies CSARTSATDTQYF.

J is TRBJ2-7 and V is TRBV28, with 7 bases fitting TRBD1. The CDR3 has 15 residues. Germline V gene sequence: CDR1 MDHEN, CDR2 SYDVKM. Trimming cost V 2 bases and J 4 bases; bases outside gene matches: 8. Here the CDR3 DNA reads TGTGCCAGCAGTTTAACGACAGGGAGTGGGTACGAGCAGTACTTC. Amino acids: CASSLTTGSGYEQYF. The full variable domain, with the rest looked up from reference TRBV28 and TRBJ2-7, is DVKVTQSSRYLVKRTGEKVFLECVQDMDHENMFWYRQDPGLGLRLIYFSYDVKMKEKGDIPEGYSVSREKKERFSLILESASTNQTSMYLCASSLTTGSGYEQYFGPGTRLTVT.

This clonotype was recorded many times. The rearrangement links TRBV6-6 to TRBJ1-6, with unresolved D. Trimming took 4 bases from V and 11 from J, leaving 12 bases between them. Looked up from germline, CDR1 is MNHNY and CDR2 is SVGAGI (reference sequence). The CDR3 totals 13 residues. CDR3: CASSSGDGPPLHF. In DNA form, the CDR3 reads TGTGCCAGCAGTTCCGGCGATGGGCCACCCCTCCACTTT.

The genes are TRBV7-2 and TRBJ2-3, with D possibly being TRBD2 (6 bases). The CDR3 contains 17 residues. V dropped 2 bases and J dropped 0 bases, with 15 bases sitting between them. The germline CDR1 and CDR2 sequences are SGHTA and FQGNSA. Written as DNA, the CDR3 is TGTGCCAGCAGCTTAATGTGGGTTGCGGGGAGCACAGATACGCAGTATTTT. This gives the protein CASSLMWVAGSTDTQYF.

This clonotype was seen at least ten times. The chain combines TRBV3-1 with TRBJ2-2; a possible D gene is TRBD1 (5 bases). V lost 2 bases and J 4 bases, leaving 5 bases between the germline ends. Germline CDR1 is LGHDT and CDR2 is YNNKEL (reference sequence). CDR3 length: 13 amino acids. DNA of the CDR3: TGTGCCAGCAGCCAACAGGGCACCGGGGAGCTGTTTTTT. This gives the protein CASSQQGTGELFF.

The genes are TRBV29-1 and TRBJ1-1; no clear D gene. The CDR3 extends over 12 amino acids. CDR1 and CDR2 from the germline V gene are SQVTM and ANQGSEA. With 7 bases removed from V and 0 bases from J, the gap between germline ends came to 9 bases. CDR3 sequence: CSGWTMNTEAFF. In DNA, the CDR3 is TGCAGCGGCTGGACTATGAACACTGAAGCTTTCTTT.

V gene TRBV24-1 combines with J gene TRBJ1-2; D is unclear. The CDR3 extends over 13 amino acids. The germline V gene encodes CDR1 KGHDR and CDR2 SFDVKD. Between the trimmed V and J ends, which lost 2 bases and 3 bases, there was a span of 6 bases. The CDR3 is CATSDSDYYGYTF. DNA for the CDR3: TGTGCCACCAGTGATTCTGATTACTATGGCTACACCTTC.

The chain carries TRBV7-2 and TRBJ2-1, with a possible D match to TRBD2 (6 bases). TRBJ2-7 explains the end of the DNA better; the J call may be wrong. This CDR3 contains 15 residues. Germline CDR1 SGHTA, CDR2 FQGNSA. CDR3: CASSPQVGGYNEQYF. CDR3 nucleotide sequence: TGTGCCAGCAGCCCCCAGGTCGGGGGTTACAATGAGCAGTACTTC.

This clonotype was observed a handful of times. The V and J genes are TRBV6-1 and TRBJ1-5, with D perhaps TRBD1 (5 bases). Trimming shortened V by 6 bases and J by 0 bases, and 9 bases separated the two germline ends. Germline V gene sequence: CDR1 MNHNS, CDR2 SASEGT. The length of the CDR3 is 14 residues. In nucleotides, the CDR3 is TGTGCCAGCAGGAGGGGCCTTAGCAATCAGCCCCAGCATTTT. Protein product: CASRRGLSNQPQHF.

This chain links TRBV9 with TRBJ2-3; maybe TRBD2 (5 bases). Germline CDR1 reads SGDLS; CDR2 reads YYNGEE. The CDR3 is 15 amino acids. Trimming took 0 bases from V and 2 from J, leaving 10 bases between them. The CDR3 spells CASSVVGGLTDTQYF. DNA of the CDR3: TGTGCCAGCAGCGTAGTGGGCGGGCTCACAGATACGCAGTATTTT.

The chain has TRBV24-1 and TRBJ2-2, with D perhaps TRBD2 (5 bases). Between the trimmed V and J ends, which lost 6 bases and 3 bases, there was a span of 13 bases. Germline-derived CDR1 and CDR2 are KGHDR and SFDVKD. There are 15 residues in the CDR3. The CDR3 loop is CATSSEGYDTGELFF. The CDR3 DNA follows: TGTGCCACCAGTTCTGAGGGTTACGACACCGGGGAGCTGTTTTTT.

This chain joins TRBV28 and TRBJ1-3; D is unresolved. CDR1 is MDHEN, CDR2 SYDVKM, per germline. The CDR3 contains 15 residues. Trimming took 5 bases from V and 1 from J, leaving 12 bases between them. The CDR3 reads CASSPPYTSGNTIYF. The CDR3 DNA reads as TGTGCCAGCAGTCCCCCGTACACTTCTGGAAACACCATATATTTT.